This TCR beta chain was observed in a study of blood T cell repertoires in COVID-19. Whole-study context: Acute and convalescent COVID-19 samples came from the United States, Italy and Spain. T cells, B-cell-depleted T cells, or PBMCs supplied cDNA or gDNA.

This clone was detected only once. Germline CDR1 MNHEY, CDR2 SVGAGI. There are 11 residues in the CDR3. V was clipped by 8 bases and J by 4 bases, with 8 bases between them. Authors' processing steps: From reference gene primer amplification, estimates of nucleated cell counts were derived. TCRdb keeps only in-frame clones here, not all; method: immunoSEQ multiplex PCR. Clone size and V and J calls were adopted from that table, with D and trimming inferred from the DNA. The data show about 26,000 clones, 92% seen once. This receptor was identified in a human donor in a cohort sampled during active COVID-19. The rearrangement uses TRBV6-5 and TRBJ2-5; D gene ambiguous. The sample taken for sequencing was peripheral blood. This CDR3 is CASPRGETQYF. CDR3 DNA sequence: TGTGCCAGCCCGCGAGGAGAGACCCAGTACTTC.